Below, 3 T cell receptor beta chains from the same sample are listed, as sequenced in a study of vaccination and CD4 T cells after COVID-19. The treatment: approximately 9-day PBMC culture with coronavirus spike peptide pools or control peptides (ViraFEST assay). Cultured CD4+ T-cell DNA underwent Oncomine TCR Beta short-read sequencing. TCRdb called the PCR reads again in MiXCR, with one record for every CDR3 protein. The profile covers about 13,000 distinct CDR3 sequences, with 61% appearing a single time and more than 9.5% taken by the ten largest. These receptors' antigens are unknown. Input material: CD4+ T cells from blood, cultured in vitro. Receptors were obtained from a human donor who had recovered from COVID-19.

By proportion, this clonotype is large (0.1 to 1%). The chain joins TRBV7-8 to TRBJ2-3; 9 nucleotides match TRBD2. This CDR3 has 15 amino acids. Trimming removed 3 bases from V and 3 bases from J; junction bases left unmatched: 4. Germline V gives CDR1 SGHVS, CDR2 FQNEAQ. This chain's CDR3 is CASSLREGRTDTQYF. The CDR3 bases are TGTGCCAGCAGCTTGCGGGAGGGACGGACAGATACGCAGTATTTT.

The CDR3 bases are TGTGCCAGCAGTTTAGGTCCCAGGGCGGCGCAGTATTTT. It yields the protein CASSLGPRAAQYF. The chain uses TRBV27 and TRBJ2-3, with D perhaps TRBD1 (5 bases). Germline CDR1 is MNHEY and CDR2 is SMNVEV (reference sequence). The CDR3 runs to 13 residues. Trimming took 2 bases from V and 10 from J, leaving 13 bases between them.

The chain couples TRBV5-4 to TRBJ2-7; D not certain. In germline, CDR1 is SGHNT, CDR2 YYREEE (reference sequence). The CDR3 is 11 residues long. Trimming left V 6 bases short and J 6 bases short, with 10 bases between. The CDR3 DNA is TGTGCCAGCACGAGGAACGGCGAGCAGTACTTC. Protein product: CASTRNGEQYF.